The 18 T cell receptor beta chains below all came from one sample that was sequenced in a study of radiotherapy plus CTLA-4 blockade in lung cancer. Produced via immunoSEQ multiplex PCR; TCRdb's table is partial and in-frame only. The sample records 81,000 or so clones, about 80% being singletons. Specimen: peripheral blood, collected from a patient treated with radiotherapy plus ipilimumab. The source of these receptors is a human donor with non-small cell lung cancer who had stable disease on radiotherapy plus ipilimumab.

The V call is TRBV29-1, the J call TRBJ2-7, with 9 bases fitting TRBD1. CDR1 is SQVTM, CDR2 ANQGSEA, per germline. The V segment lost 4 bases and the J segment 6 bases; nucleotides outside the gene matches: 7. The CDR3 is 13 amino acids. The chain's CDR3 is CSVVGTGWGEQYF. CDR3 in DNA: TGCAGCGTTGTTGGGACAGGGTGGGGCGAGCAGTACTTC.

This chain connects TRBV5-4 to TRBJ2-2; no firm D call. The CDR3 extends over 13 amino acids. The V gene lost 3 bases and the J gene lost 7 bases, with 10 bases spanning the gap. CDR1 is SGHNT, CDR2 YYREEE, per germline (reference sequence). In DNA, the CDR3 is TGTGCCAGCAGCTCCGATTCCGGCGGGGAGCTGTTTTTT. It yields the protein CASSSDSGGELFF. Full variable domain (outside the CDR3, taken from reference TRBV5-4 and TRBJ2-2): ETGVTQSPTHLIKTRGQQVTLRCSSQSGHNTVSWYQQALGQGPQFIFQYYREEENGRGNFPPRFSGLQFPNYSSELNVNALELDDSALYLCASSSDSGGELFFGEGSRLTVL.

J is TRBJ2-3 and V is TRBV4-2; no definite D call. This CDR3 is built from 16 residues. Between the trimmed V and J ends, which lost 1 base and 0 bases, there was a span of 11 bases. CDR1 is LGHNA and CDR2 is YNFKEQ in the germline V gene. CDR3 sequence reads: CASSQGDGQSTDTQYF. CDR3 sequence (DNA): TGTGCCAGCAGCCAAGGCGACGGCCAAAGCACAGATACGCAGTATTTT.

The chain has TRBV7-8 and TRBJ2-1; 7 bases are shared with TRBD2. Germline V gene data show CDR1 as SGHVS and CDR2 as FQNEAQ. The CDR3 extends over 12 amino acids. V shed 7 bases, J shed 6 bases, and the junction held 3 bases outside the gene matches. In nucleotides, the CDR3 is TGTGCCAGCAATCCGGGGGGCAATGAGCAGTTCTTC. Translation: CASNPGGNEQFF. Full variable domain (outside the CDR3, taken from reference TRBV7-8 and TRBJ2-1): GAGVSQSPRYKVAKRGQDVALRCDPISGHVSLFWYQQALGQGPEFLTYFQNEAQLDKSGLPSDRFFAERPEGSVSTLKIQRTQQEDSAVYLCASNPGGNEQFFGPGTRLTVL.

The chain carries TRBV5-1 and TRBJ1-1; D unresolved. Trimming pared 4 bases from V and 1 base from J, leaving 8 bases between. The CDR3 spans 13 residues. In germline, CDR1 is SGHRS, CDR2 YFSETQ. CDR3 sequence: CASSPDGNTEAFF. CDR3 DNA sequence: TGCGCCAGCAGCCCCGACGGGAACACTGAAGCTTTCTTT.

The J gene is TRBJ2-7, the V gene TRBV27, with a weak D call TRBD1 (5 bases). V was trimmed by 6 bases and J by 4 bases, leaving 10 bases between them. Germline V gives CDR1 MNHEY, CDR2 SMNVEV (reference sequence). This CDR3 has 12 amino acids. DNA for the CDR3: TGTGCCAGCAGGAGCCAGGGTTACGAGCAGTACTTC. The encoded protein is CASRSQGYEQYF.

The V and J genes are TRBV28 and TRBJ1-5; the D gene is possibly TRBD1 (5 bases). V gave up 3 bases and J gave up 0 bases, with 9 bases separating them. CDR3 length equals 15 residues. Germline assignment: CDR1 MDHEN and CDR2 SYDVKM. CDR3 protein: CASSFGGDSNQPQHF. CDR3 in DNA: TGTGCCAGCAGTTTCGGGGGGGATAGCAATCAGCCCCAGCATTTT. Drawing the rest from reference TRBV28 and TRBJ1-5, the complete variable domain is DVKVTQSSRYLVKRTGEKVFLECVQDMDHENMFWYRQDPGLGLRLIYFSYDVKMKEKGDIPEGYSVSREKKERFSLILESASTNQTSMYLCASSFGGDSNQPQHFGDGTRLSIL.

The J gene is TRBJ2-5, the V gene TRBV29-1; D is unresolved. Germline V lookup: CDR1 SQVTM, CDR2 ANQGSEA. V dropped 0 bases and J dropped 5 bases, with 13 bases sitting between them. This CDR3 has 14 amino acids. In DNA, the CDR3 is TGCAGCGTTGAAGATGAAAGGCTGCGGGAGACCCAGTACTTC. Protein product: CSVEDERLRETQYF. The whole variable domain, filled in from reference TRBV29-1 and TRBJ2-5, reads SAVISQKPSRDICQRGTSLTIQCQVDSQVTMMFWYRQQPGQSLTLIATANQGSEATYESGFVIDKFPISRPNLTFSTLTVSNMSPEDSSIYLCSVEDERLRETQYFGPGTRLLVL.

For the CDR3, the DNA is TGCAGCGTTGAACGGGGAGGGAGCAATGAGCAGTTCTTC. It translates to CSVERGGSNEQFF. The rearrangement joins TRBV29-1 to TRBJ2-1; 7 positions agree with TRBD2. Trimming at V came to 2 bases and at J to 6 bases, leaving 4 bases not matched to a gene. The CDR3 runs 13 residues. Germline CDR1 reads SQVTM; CDR2 reads ANQGSEA.

This chain uses TRBV9 with TRBJ1-2, with 8 bases aligning to TRBD1. With V trimmed by 0 bases and J by 4 bases, 5 bases remained unmatched. There are 15 residues in the CDR3. Germline CDR1 reads SGDLS; CDR2 reads YYNGEE. The CDR3: CASSVGAGGVYGYTF. CDR3 coding DNA: TGTGCCAGCAGCGTAGGCGCAGGGGGCGTCTATGGCTACACCTTC.

This rearrangement joins TRBV18 to TRBJ2-7, with a weak D call TRBD1 (5 bases). Germline V CDR1 and CDR2: KGHSH, LQKENI. V was shortened by 3 bases and J by 3 bases, with 6 bases between the two germline ends. The CDR3 loop spans 12 amino acids. The chain's CDR3 is CASSPDSYEQYF. Written as DNA, the CDR3 is TGTGCCAGCTCACCCGACAGCTACGAGCAGTACTTC.

The chain links TRBV15 to TRBJ1-1; 7 bases line up with TRBD1. V shed 2 bases and J 8 bases; nucleotides not matched to a gene: 5. CDR3 length equals 13 residues. Per the germline V gene, CDR1 is LNHNV and CDR2 is YYDKDF (reference sequence). This CDR3 is CATSRTDRAEAFF. The CDR3 DNA is TGTGCCACCAGCAGAACCGACAGGGCGGAAGCTTTCTTT.

A remark on this clone: Germline is not matched at one junction end, which may reflect a read error. This chain uses TRBV7-7 with TRBJ2-1; TRBD2 aligns across 10 bases. The CDR3 runs 16 residues. In germline, CDR1 is SSHAT, CDR2 FNYEAQ (reference sequence). The CDR3 bases are TGTGCTAGCAGCTTAGCAGTAGCGGGGGGATACAATGAGCAGTTCTTC. This sequence encodes CASSLAVAGGYNEQFF.

J is TRBJ2-4 and V is TRBV11-2; D is undetermined. Trimming took off 9 bases at V and 5 bases at J, with 11 bases between the two ends. This CDR3 comprises 12 residues. Germline CDR1 reads SGHAT; CDR2 reads FQNNGV. The chain's CDR3 is CASIGPQNIQYF. The CDR3 DNA is TGTGCCAGTATCGGACCCCAAAACATTCAGTACTTC.

The rearrangement links TRBV7-8 to TRBJ1-3; a weak D match, TRBD1 (5 bases). The CDR3 covers 18 residues. CDR1 and CDR2 from the germline V gene are SGHVS and FQNEAQ. Trimming shortened V by 5 bases and J by 0 bases, and 20 bases separated the two germline ends. CDR3 protein: CASSLKGGTVLSGNTIYF. The CDR3 DNA is TGTGCCAGCAGCCTAAAGGGTGGGACGGTTCTCTCTGGAAACACCATATATTTT.

In its sample, this clone was seen a few times. The V gene is TRBV6-5, the J gene TRBJ2-2; a possible D gene is TRBD2 (6 bases). The CDR3 contains 14 residues. CDR1 is MNHEY, CDR2 SVGAGI, per germline. Trimming removed 6 bases at V and 1 base at J, with 9 bases between. CDR3 nucleotides: TGTGCCAGCAGGGGTAGCGGGAACACCGGGGAGCTGTTTTTT. This encodes CASRGSGNTGELFF.

To note about this clone: Compared with germline, one end of the junction differs, possibly owing to a read error. J is TRBJ2-7 and V is TRBV7-2; D is possibly TRBD2 (5 bases). Germline V gives CDR1 SGHTA, CDR2 FQGNSA. The CDR3 runs 12 residues. CDR3 sequence (DNA): TGTGCCAGCAGCCTAGCTTACTACGAGCAGTACTTC. Amino acid sequence: CASSLAYYEQYF.

The chain has TRBV6-4 and TRBJ2-1; 8 bases agree with TRBD1. This CDR3 has 15 amino acids. J was trimmed by 4 bases and V by 6 bases; bases with no gene match: 8. The germline V gene encodes CDR1 MRHNA and CDR2 SNTAGT. The CDR3 region has the DNA TGTGCCAGCAGCCCCGGGCAGGGGGCTTACAATGAGCAGTTCTTC. Its protein product is CASSPGQGAYNEQFF.